What follows are 27 T cell receptor beta chains derived from one specimen sequenced in a study of blood T cell repertoires in COVID-19. This table comes from immunoSEQ multiplex PCR, and its TCRdb copy is limited to in-frame clones, with some not included. The profile shows 300,000 to 400,000 clones, around 87% of them singletons. Sequencing was done on a sample of peripheral blood. The receptor source for this set is a woman aged 60-70 years with COVID-19, enrolled during active disease.

This chain links TRBV28 with TRBJ1-1; perhaps TRBD1 as D (6 bases). This CDR3 is 15 amino acids long. Germline loops: CDR1 MDHEN, CDR2 SYDVKM. V lost 8 bases, J lost 2 bases, and 18 bases lay in between. CDR3 DNA sequence: TGTGCCAGCGTGATTTACACAGGGATAAACACTGAAGCTTTCTTT. Translated: CASVIYTGINTEAFF. The full variable domain, with the rest looked up from reference TRBV28 and TRBJ1-1, is DVKVTQSSRYLVKRTGEKVFLECVQDMDHENMFWYRQDPGLGLRLIYFSYDVKMKEKGDIPEGYSVSREKKERFSLILESASTNQTSMYLCASVIYTGINTEAFFGQGTRLTVV.

The rearrangement joins TRBV5-1 to TRBJ2-3; 9 bases map to TRBD1. V lost 5 bases to trimming and J lost 2 bases; unmatched junction nucleotides: 6. There are 15 residues in the CDR3. Per the germline V gene, CDR1 is SGHRS and CDR2 is YFSETQ. This CDR3 reads CASRRTGDDTDTQYF. The CDR3, as DNA: TGCGCCAGCAGGCGGACAGGGGACGACACAGATACGCAGTATTTT. The variable domain in full, completed from reference TRBV5-1 and TRBJ2-3, reads KAGVTQTPRYLIKTRGQQVTLSCSPISGHRSVSWYQQTPGQGLQFLFEYFSETQRNKGNFPGRFSGRQFSNSRSEMNVSTLELGDSALYLCASRRTGDDTDTQYFGPGTRLTVL.

The sample holds a few counts of this clone. CDR3 DNA sequence: TGTGCCAGTAGTGCACAGGGGGCGCGTTCAGCTTTCTTT. It is translated as CASSAQGARSAFF. This chain links TRBV19 with TRBJ1-1; 9 bases align to TRBD1. Unmatched junction bases numbered 8, after V lost 5 bases and J lost 10 bases. The CDR3 runs 13 residues. Germline V gene data show CDR1 as LNHDA and CDR2 as SQIVND (reference sequence).

The chain joins TRBV6-6 to TRBJ2-1; D unresolved. The CDR3 extends over 11 amino acids. Germline loops: CDR1 MNHNY, CDR2 SVGAGI (reference sequence). V was clipped by 7 bases and J by 9 bases, with 10 bases between them. DNA for the CDR3: TGTGCCAGCACTCCCGGGTTTGAGCAGTTCTTC. It codes for CASTPGFEQFF.

The chain is built from TRBV5-6 and TRBJ2-5; a possible D gene is TRBD1 (6 bases). V was pared by 5 bases and J by 5 bases, with 10 bases between. CDR1 is SGHDT, CDR2 YYEEEE, per germline. CDR3 size: 12 residues. The CDR3 loop reads CASRYQGETQYF. CDR3 coding DNA: TGTGCCAGCAGATACCAGGGGGAGACCCAGTACTTC.

This chain uses TRBV5-1 with TRBJ2-5; maybe TRBD2 (6 bases). V lost 3 bases, J lost 5 bases, and 14 bases lay in between. CDR3 length equals 14 residues. Germline lookup yields CDR1 SGHRS and CDR2 YFSETQ. Here the CDR3 DNA reads TGCGCCAGCAGCTGGCGGGGTCCGGGGGAGACCCAGTACTTC. As protein: CASSWRGPGETQYF.

The count of this clone is one. The gene calls are TRBV19 and TRBJ2-5, with 8 bases identical to TRBD2. The CDR3 has 14 amino acids. J lost 5 bases, V lost 6 bases, and 8 bases had no gene match. Looked up from germline, CDR1 is LNHDA and CDR2 is SQIVND (reference sequence). In DNA, the CDR3 is TGTGCCAGTAGGCCGGGGGGGCAACGGGAGACCCAGTACTTC. It yields the protein CASRPGGQRETQYF.

This clone was counted only a few times. This chain links TRBV6-5 with TRBJ2-2; 9 nucleotides agree with TRBD1. Germline CDR1 MNHEY, CDR2 SVGAGI. J was trimmed by 9 bases and V by 4 bases; bases with no gene match: 6. The CDR3 is 14 amino acids. The CDR3 DNA reads TGTGCCAGCAGTTTTGGACAGGGGATGCGGGAGCTGTTTTTT. As protein: CASSFGQGMRELFF.

The CDR3 DNA follows: TGCGCCAGCAGCTCCGGACAGGACAATCAGCCCCAGCATTTT. It specifies CASSSGQDNQPQHF. The chain employs TRBV5-1 and TRBJ1-5; the match to TRBD1 covers 7 bases. V gave up 3 bases and J gave up 3 bases; unmatched junction bases: 3. Germline assignment: CDR1 SGHRS and CDR2 YFSETQ. The CDR3 extends over 14 amino acids.

The CDR3 nucleotides are TGCGCCAGCAGCTTCGGGACAGGGAGCACTGAAGCTTTCTTT. Translation: CASSFGTGSTEAFF. V usage is TRBV5-1 and J usage is TRBJ1-1, with 9 bases matching TRBD1. Germline CDR1 and CDR2: SGHRS and YFSETQ. This CDR3 has 14 amino acids. J was trimmed by 4 bases and V by 2 bases; bases with no gene match: 3.

The rearrangement uses TRBV5-4 and TRBJ1-2; D not certain. Trimming removed 6 bases at V and 9 bases at J, with 21 bases between. The CDR3 extends over 14 amino acids. Germline assignment: CDR1 SGHNT and CDR2 YYREEE (reference sequence). This CDR3 is CASTLDVGVGSYTF. In DNA, the CDR3 is TGTGCCAGCACGCTAGACGTAGGCGTAGGAAGCTACACCTTC.

This chain links TRBV23-1 with TRBJ2-7; maybe TRBD2 (6 bases). TRBV23-1 is filed as an ORF, its function uncertain. This CDR3 is 14 amino acids long. V dropped 8 bases and J dropped 0 bases, with 14 bases sitting between them. The CDR3 DNA reads TGCGCCAGCGCCGAACTTAGCGGCTCCTACGAGCAGTACTTC. Translated, it gives CASAELSGSYEQYF.

This chain connects TRBV3-1 (or the pseudogene TRBV3-2) to TRBJ2-7; D remains unclear. V was shortened by 4 bases and J by 12 bases, with 16 bases between the two germline ends. Germline values: CDR1 LGHDT, CDR2 YNNKEL (reference sequence). This CDR3 has 12 residues. CDR3 region: CASSLLTSRPYF. For the CDR3, the DNA is TGTGCCAGCAGCCTTCTAACCAGCAGGCCGTACTTC.

V gene TRBV5-1 combines with J gene TRBJ1-1; possibly TRBD1 for D (6 bases). Trimming took off 4 bases at V and 1 base at J, with 17 bases between the two ends. The CDR3 extends over 16 amino acids. Germline assignment: CDR1 SGHRS and CDR2 YFSETQ. The CDR3 DNA is TGCGCCAGCAGCGCTTCCTGGACAGACCCGAACACTGAAGCTTTCTTT. This gives the protein CASSASWTDPNTEAFF.

The chain uses TRBV6-5 and TRBJ1-2, with TRBD1 identical over 12 bases. Unmatched junction bases numbered 9, after V lost 9 bases and J lost 4 bases. The CDR3 contains 15 residues. Germline values: CDR1 MNHEY, CDR2 SVGAGI. This CDR3 is CASTGTGGPGYGYTF. CDR3 nucleotides: TGTGCCAGTACCGGGACAGGGGGCCCGGGCTATGGCTACACCTTC.

V gene TRBV27 combines with J gene TRBJ2-2, with D perhaps TRBD1 (6 bases). CDR1 and CDR2 (germline): MNHEY, SMNVEV (reference sequence). The CDR3 is made up of 15 amino acids. V lost 7 bases, J lost 3 bases, and 15 bases lay in between. CDR3 sequence (DNA): TGTGCCAGCAAGGGACACCTACTGGACACCGGGGAGCTGTTTTTT. It codes for CASKGHLLDTGELFF.

The rearrangement uses TRBV10-3 and TRBJ2-1, with D possibly TRBD2 on 5 matching bases. The CDR3 covers 16 residues. The germline gives CDR1 ENHRY, CDR2 SYGVKD. Trimming pared 3 bases from V and 0 bases from J, leaving 12 bases between. Here the CDR3 DNA reads TGTGCCATCAGTGATCTCTCGGGATCCTCCTACAATGAGCAGTTCTTC. Protein sequence: CAISDLSGSSYNEQFF.

The V call is TRBV11-2, the J call TRBJ2-3, with 8 nucleotides matching TRBD1. Trimming took 5 bases from V and 8 from J; bases not matched to a gene: 12. This CDR3 has 15 residues. CDR1 SGHAT and CDR2 FQNNGV come from the germline V gene. The CDR3 protein is CASSIQGARLGTQYF. CDR3 nucleotides: TGTGCCAGCAGCATTCAGGGGGCCCGGTTGGGTACGCAGTATTTT.

This chain links TRBV29-1 with TRBJ2-5; D might be TRBD2 (5 bases). Deletions cut 1 base from V and 5 bases from J, with 8 bases between. The germline gives CDR1 SQVTM, CDR2 ANQGSEA. CDR3 size: 12 residues. The CDR3 region is CSVEARRETQYF. The DNA for the CDR3 is TGCAGCGTTGAAGCTCGGAGGGAGACCCAGTACTTC.

CDR3 bases: TGTGCCAGCACCCGACAGCAGAAATACAATGAGCAGTTCTTC. Its protein product is CASTRQQKYNEQFF. This chain connects TRBV6-5 to TRBJ2-1, with D possibly being TRBD1 (5 bases). The germline V gene encodes CDR1 MNHEY and CDR2 SVGAGI. The CDR3 is 14 amino acids. Trimming took 7 bases from V and 4 from J, leaving 14 bases between them.

With regard to this clone: Additional DNA sequences in this sample encode the identical CDR3. Here the CDR3 reads CASSLAGGSYEQYF. The DNA for the CDR3 is TGCGCCAGCAGCCTAGCCGGGGGCTCCTACGAGCAGTACTTC. The chain uses TRBV5-1 and TRBJ2-7; the D gene is possibly TRBD2 (6 bases). V was cut by 4 bases and J by 0 bases, with 11 bases left in between. Germline V gene lookup returns CDR1 SGHRS and CDR2 YFSETQ. CDR3 length: 14 amino acids.

This clone was counted once. The chain joins TRBV7-2 to TRBJ1-2; 7 bases match TRBD1. This CDR3 region has 14 residues. Germline V gene lookup returns CDR1 SGHTA and CDR2 FQGNSA. V shed 2 bases and J 0 bases; nucleotides not matched to a gene: 0. CDR3 sequence reads: CASSLQGANYGYTF. The CDR3 DNA reads as TGTGCCAGCAGCTTACAGGGGGCTAACTATGGCTACACCTTC. Full variable domain (outside the CDR3, taken from reference TRBV7-2 and TRBJ1-2): GAGVSQSPSNKVTEKGKDVELRCDPISGHTALYWYRQSLGQGLEFLIYFQGNSAPDKSGLPSDRFSAERTGGSVSTLTIQRTQQEDSAVYLCASSLQGANYGYTFGSGTRLTVV.

This clone turned up a few times. The rearrangement links TRBV5-1 to TRBJ2-1; D ambiguous. This CDR3 spans 12 amino acids. V lost 3 bases to trimming and J lost 9 bases, with 10 bases between them. Germline CDR1 SGHRS, CDR2 YFSETQ. CDR3: CASSSNFGEQFF. As DNA, the CDR3 is TGCGCCAGCAGCTCGAACTTTGGTGAGCAGTTCTTC.

This chain uses TRBV3-1 (or the pseudogene TRBV3-2) with TRBJ1-1; D is possibly TRBD1 (6 bases). This CDR3 is 16 amino acids long. The germline gives CDR1 LGHDT, CDR2 YNNKEL (reference sequence). V was cut by 1 base and J by 4 bases, with 16 bases left in between. CDR3 bases: TGTGCCAGCAGCCAAGCCTGGGGAGGGGGACCCACTGAAGCTTTCTTT. Translation gives CASSQAWGGGPTEAFF.

This clone was seen only a few times. This rearrangement joins TRBV28 to TRBJ1-1; no clear D gene. The CDR3 contains 13 residues. Germline V gene data show CDR1 as MDHEN and CDR2 as SYDVKM. V was clipped by 5 bases and J by 3 bases, with 10 bases between them. This CDR3 reads CASSVSYYTEAFF. CDR3 nucleotides: TGTGCCAGCAGTGTATCTTACTACACTGAAGCTTTCTTT.

The chain uses TRBV7-2 and TRBJ2-7; 8 nucleotides line up with TRBD2. The CDR3 is made up of 15 amino acids. V lost 5 bases and J lost 3; bases outside the gene matches: 9. Germline CDR1 SGHTA, CDR2 FQGNSA. This chain's CDR3 is CASSPTPGLVYEQYF. In DNA, the CDR3 is TGTGCCAGCAGCCCAACCCCGGGACTAGTCTACGAGCAGTACTTC.

This sequence joins TRBV12-3 or TRBV12-4 and TRBJ1-1; D call uncertain. Trimming pared 2 bases from V and 1 base from J, leaving 5 bases between. This CDR3 region has 13 residues. The CDR3 region is CASSLIKNTEAFF. CDR3 nucleotides: TGTGCCAGCAGTTTAATAAAGAACACTGAAGCTTTCTTT.